These 2 T cell receptor beta chains were sequenced from one sample in a study of cytomegalovirus exposure and HLA in healthy donors. The PCR was carried out with 60 Vbeta primers and 13 Jbeta primers. TCRdb's table, derived via immunoSEQ multiplex PCR, lists solely in-frame clones and lacks some. Among some 150,000 clones, 70% to 80% were seen once, and the ten largest hold about 9.9%. Sample: PBMCs. The receptor set was obtained from a man aged 18-30 years in good health and CMV-seropositive.

The table lists this clone with a count of one. The chain joins TRBV25-1 to TRBJ2-3; D gene uncertain. This CDR3 is built from 12 residues. V lost 6 bases and J lost 3, with 7 bases in between. Germline lookup yields CDR1 MGHDK and CDR2 SYGVNS. CDR3 amino acids: CASSSNTDTQYF. CDR3 in DNA: TGTGCCAGCAGCTCTAATACAGATACGCAGTATTTT. Full variable domain (outside the CDR3, taken from reference TRBV25-1 and TRBJ2-3): EADIYQTPRYLVIGTGKKITLECSQTMGHDKMYWYQQDPGMELHLIHYSYGVNSTEKGDLSSESTVSRIRTEHFPLTLESARPSHTSQYLCASSSNTDTQYFGPGTRLTVL.

The chain links TRBV2 to TRBJ1-4, with 7 nucleotides matching TRBD1. This CDR3 has 14 amino acids. CDR1 and CDR2 (germline): SNHLY, FYNNEI. J lost 8 bases, V lost 3 bases, and 6 bases had no gene match. CDR3 amino acids: CASSETGYEEKLFF. CDR3 bases: TGTGCCAGCAGTGAGACAGGGTATGAAGAAAAACTGTTTTTT.